The 2 T cell receptor beta chains reported below all come from one sample, sequenced in a study of blood T cell repertoires in COVID-19 (dated by TCRdb to about 2020). Library prep was done by the immunoSEQ multiplex PCR assay. TCRdb holds this immuneACCESS table with in-frame rearrangements only. Some clones are missing; in checked studies, unresolved V genes explain under half, and the rest has no known cause. Recorded for this sample are over 130,000 clones; approximately 89% of them occurred a single time. In total, the top ten clones hold roughly a tenth of the sample. The sequencing input was peripheral blood. The receptors derive from a man aged 55 to 70 with active or convalescent COVID-19.

This chain joins TRBV30 and TRBJ1-2; D may be TRBD1 (5 bases). CDR1 is GTSNPN, CDR2 SVGIG, per germline (reference sequence). V lost 6 bases, J lost 1 base, and 12 bases lay in between. The CDR3 has 13 residues. The CDR3 sequence: CACPAGVNYGYTF. The CDR3 DNA sequence: TGTGCCTGCCCGGCGGGGGTTAACTATGGCTACACCTTC.

The gene calls are TRBV18 and TRBJ2-3; weak D call: TRBD1 (6 bases). The CDR3 spans 15 residues. Germline CDR1 and CDR2: KGHSH and LQKENI. V was cut by 4 bases and J by 3 bases, with 14 bases left in between. CDR3 in DNA: TGTGCCAGCTCACGTCTAGGGGGAGTTACAGATACGCAGTATTTT. This translates into CASSRLGGVTDTQYF.